This is a list of T cell receptor beta chains from one sample in a study of T cell changes during pregnancy in multiple sclerosis. The repertoire was sequenced with immunoSEQ multiplex PCR; TCRdb's copy has only in-frame clones and lacks some. The sample carries 65,000 to 85,000 clones, approximately 93% recorded once. Sequenced here: peripheral blood, sampled in the second trimester of pregnancy. These receptors all stem from a female donor in good health, enrolled as a control in a pregnancy study. Each CDR3 is given with its conserved first and last residue. Fields, in order: V gene, J gene, clone size, CDR3 length, D gene, CDR3 DNA, CDR3 protein. The D gene is left open where the match is weak. Where a row states a size, it is once, few, many or the class of an expanded clone; other rows omit it.

TRBV28	TRBJ2-1	-	20	TRBD1	TGTGCCAGCAGTTTAACTTACTCGGGACAGGGTTGGAACTCCTACAATGAGCAGTTCTTC	CASSLTYSGQGWNSYNEQFF
TRBV27	TRBJ1-2	-	13	-	TGTGCCAGCAGTTTTTCGGGGGGGAATGGCTACACCTTC	CASSFSGGNGYTF
TRBV5-1	TRBJ2-5	-	15	-	TGCGCCAGCAGCTTAGCCAATCCCGAGCAAGAGACCCAGTACTTC	CASSLANPEQETQYF
TRBV5-1	TRBJ1-6	once	16	TRBD1	TGCGCCAGCAGCCCGTCAATGGGACAGGGGGCTTCACCCCTCCACTTT	CASSPSMGQGASPLHF
TRBV28	TRBJ2-5	-	15	-	TGTGCCAGCAGTTTAGACGGAGCGGGCCAAGAGACCCAGTACTTC	CASSLDGAGQETQYF
TRBV29-1	TRBJ1-4	-	14	-	TGCAGCGCCAGAAGAGAGGTATACGATGAAAAACTGTTTTTT	CSARREVYDEKLFF
TRBV6-1	TRBJ2-7	-	16	TRBD2	TGTGCCAGCAGTGGTTGGACTAGCGGGAACGACTACGAGCAGTACTTC	CASSGWTSGNDYEQYF
TRBV5-1	TRBJ2-5	-	12	-	TGCGCCAGCAAGGGGGAAGGGGAGACCCAGTACTTC	CASKGEGETQYF
TRBV6-5	TRBJ2-1	-	15	TRBD2	TGTGCCAGCAGTCCACTAGCGGGAGGGTACAATGAGCAGTTCTTC	CASSPLAGGYNEQFF
TRBV15	TRBJ2-5	-	15	TRBD2	TGTGCCACCAGCAGAGATAGATCGGGAGGAGAGACCCAGTACTTC	CATSRDRSGGETQYF
TRBV2	TRBJ1-3	-	16	TRBD1	TGTGCCAGCAGTGAAAGTAGACAGGGGGCTGGAAACACCATATATTTT	CASSESRQGAGNTIYF
TRBV18	TRBJ2-7	-	17	-	TGTGCCAGCTCACCACTACATAGCGGCACCCTCTCCTACGAGCAGTACTTC	CASSPLHSGTLSYEQYF
TRBV4-1	TRBJ1-3	-	15	-	TGCGCCAGCAGCCAAGATCCCAGACAAGGAAACACCATATATTTT	CASSQDPRQGNTIYF
TRBV5-5	TRBJ2-7	once	14	TRBD1	TGTGCCAGCAGCGAACAGGGGGCGGCCTACGAGCAGTACTTC	CASSEQGAAYEQYF
TRBV2	TRBJ2-1	-	15	-	TGTGCCAGCAGTGACCGGGGTAGCGGATACAATGAGCAGTTCTTC	CASSDRGSGYNEQFF
TRBV4-2	TRBJ1-4	-	15	-	TGTGCCAGCAGCCTATGGGACACCTCTAATGAAAAACTGTTTTTT	CASSLWDTSNEKLFF
TRBV29-1	TRBJ1-3	-	14	TRBD1	TGCAGCGTTGTTACAGGGGGCGGCGGAAACACCATATATTTT	CSVVTGGGGNTIYF
TRBV2	TRBJ1-2	-	14	-	TGTGCCAGCAGTGGGACAGAATCTAACTATGGCTACACCTTC	CASSGTESNYGYTF
TRBV11-2	TRBJ2-1	once	17	-	TGTGCCAGCAGCTTAAGTCGACTTGGGTGGTCCTACAATGAGCAGTTCTTC	CASSLSRLGWSYNEQFF
TRBV28	TRBJ1-5	-	14	-	TGTGCCAGCAGTTTACCCCTTGGCAATCAGCCCCAGCATTTT	CASSLPLGNQPQHF
TRBV18	TRBJ1-4	-	14	-	TGTGCCAGCTCGACCGCCGTCGGGGGTGAAAAACTGTTTTTT	CASSTAVGGEKLFF
TRBV13	TRBJ2-4	-	16	TRBD1	TGTGCCAGCAGCTTATACAGGACAGGGGGCGAAAACATTCAGTACTTC	CASSLYRTGGENIQYF
TRBV2	TRBJ1-5	-	14	-	TGTGCCAGCAGCCGGGGGGACGGAAATCAGCCCCAGCATTTT	CASSRGDGNQPQHF
TRBV6-5	TRBJ2-7	-	15	TRBD1	TGTGCCAGCACCTTTGGGACAGGATCGGACTACGAGCAGTACTTC	CASTFGTGSDYEQYF